What follows is one T cell receptor beta chain and its context. From germline, CDR1 is SGHNT and CDR2 YYREEE (reference sequence). The CDR3 consists of 15 residues. V dropped 0 bases and J dropped 5; count of bases not matched to a gene: 1. This specimen comes from a study of blood T cell repertoires in COVID-19. Only in-frame clones appear in the TCRdb table, and some are missing; sequencing was by immunoSEQ multiplex PCR. This sample carries 70,000 to 100,000 clones, 80% to 90% of them seen once, and the ten largest clones take less than 45%. This chain connects TRBV5-4 to TRBJ2-3; 12 nucleotides agree with TRBD2. The receptor's source is a human donor in a cohort sampled during active COVID-19. Sequencing was performed on peripheral blood. CDR3 residues: CASSLEGLAGDTQYF. The CDR3 coding sequence is TGTGCCAGCAGCTTGGAGGGACTAGCGGGAGATACGCAGTATTTT.